These 19 T cell receptor beta chains were sequenced from one sample in a study of blood T cell repertoires in COVID-19. Some clones are missing from TCRdb's copy, which holds only in-frame ones; the method was immunoSEQ multiplex PCR. Here the sample spans around 270,000 clones, roughly 90% being singletons. Sample: peripheral blood. These receptors all come from a young man with acute or convalescent COVID-19.

The chain couples TRBV11-3 to TRBJ2-7, with 8 nucleotides matching TRBD1. The length of the CDR3 is 13 residues. V shed 5 bases, J shed 6 bases, and the junction held 6 bases outside the gene matches. In germline, CDR1 is SGHNT, CDR2 YENEEA. In DNA form, the CDR3 reads TGTGCCAGCAGCCCACAGGGGGACGGCGAGCAGTACTTC. Translated: CASSPQGDGEQYF.

The V gene is TRBV5-1, the J gene TRBJ1-2, with TRBD1 as a possible D gene (6 bases). In germline, CDR1 is SGHRS, CDR2 YFSETQ. The CDR3 runs 14 residues. V lost 2 bases and J 6 bases, leaving 14 bases between the germline ends. The CDR3 loop reads CASSLQGNRDGYTF. The CDR3 DNA reads as TGCGCCAGCAGCTTACAGGGAAATAGGGATGGCTACACCTTC.

The chain links TRBV2 to TRBJ2-1; tentatively, D is TRBD2 (6 bases). The CDR3 consists of 15 residues. V lost 3 bases and J lost 15, with 24 bases in between. CDR1 is SNHLY, CDR2 FYNNEI, per germline. The CDR3 reads CASSDPTKAGLGPFF. CDR3 nucleotides: TGTGCCAGCAGTGACCCGACTAAAGCGGGCCTAGGGCCGTTCTTC.

This chain links TRBV5-1 with TRBJ2-7; TRBD2 agrees at 10 bases. This CDR3 contains 14 residues. Germline CDR1 SGHRS, CDR2 YFSETQ. The trim removed 1 base at V and 9 bases at J, leaving 7 bases unmatched. The CDR3 DNA is TGCGCCAGCAGCTTGTATACTAGCGGGATGTCGCAGTACTTC. Translating it yields CASSLYTSGMSQYF.

This chain links TRBV7-8 with TRBJ1-5, with TRBD1 matching 8 bases. The CDR3 is 13 amino acids. In germline, CDR1 is SGHVS, CDR2 FQNEAQ. The ends lost 11 bases at V and 3 bases at J; junction bases unmatched: 6. The DNA of the CDR3 is TGTGCCTCGGGACAGGACATCAATCAGCCCCAGCATTTT. Its translation: CASGQDINQPQHF. The variable domain in full, completed from reference TRBV7-8 and TRBJ1-5, reads GAGVSQSPRYKVAKRGQDVALRCDPISGHVSLFWYQQALGQGPEFLTYFQNEAQLDKSGLPSDRFFAERPEGSVSTLKIQRTQQEDSAVYLCASGQDINQPQHFGDGTRLSIL.

The rearrangement links TRBV30 to TRBJ1-2, with a tentative D call TRBD1 (5 bases). The germline CDR1 and CDR2 sequences are GTSNPN and SVGIG (reference sequence). CDR3 length: 12 amino acids. V was pared by 0 bases and J by 11 bases, with 13 bases between. CDR3 residues: CAWSVTGFRYTF. The CDR3 nucleotides are TGTGCCTGGAGTGTAACAGGCTTTAGATACACCTTC.

The J gene is TRBJ1-5, the V gene TRBV30; D ambiguous. Trimming shortened V by 3 bases and J by 4 bases, and 19 bases separated the two germline ends. CDR3 length equals 16 residues. Germline assignment: CDR1 GTSNPN and CDR2 SVGIG (reference sequence). In DNA, the CDR3 is TGTGCCTGGAGCGTACTAGGTCGCATGGGGAATCAGCCCCAGCATTTT. This encodes CAWSVLGRMGNQPQHF.

The chain uses TRBV5-1 and TRBJ2-3; D unclear. CDR1 and CDR2 from the germline V gene are SGHRS and YFSETQ. Trimming pared 3 bases from V and 2 bases from J, leaving 4 bases between. The CDR3 length is 12 residues. CDR3 amino acids: CASSSYTDTQYF. The CDR3 nucleotides read TGCGCCAGCAGCTCCTACACAGATACGCAGTATTTT.

J is TRBJ1-6 and V is TRBV5-4; the D gene is possibly TRBD1 (6 bases). There are 15 residues in the CDR3. Germline V gene lookup returns CDR1 SGHNT and CDR2 YYREEE (reference sequence). V was shortened by 2 bases and J by 4 bases, with 10 bases between the two germline ends. Here the CDR3 reads CASSFHTGYNSPLHF. For the CDR3, the DNA is TGTGCCAGCAGCTTTCACACAGGGTATAATTCACCCCTCCACTTT.

The rearrangement links TRBV5-4 to TRBJ2-7, with TRBD2 as a possible D gene (6 bases). The germline V gene has CDR1 SGHNT and CDR2 YYREEE (reference sequence). Trimming took 0 bases from V and 0 from J, leaving 10 bases between them. This CDR3 is built from 15 residues. The CDR3 loop reads CASSLAGASSYEQYF. DNA for the CDR3: TGTGCCAGCAGCTTGGCGGGAGCTTCCTCCTACGAGCAGTACTTC.

The rearrangement joins TRBV27 to TRBJ1-1; unclear D gene. Per the germline V gene, CDR1 is MNHEY and CDR2 is SMNVEV (reference sequence). V dropped 4 bases and J dropped 5 bases, with 17 bases sitting between them. The CDR3 consists of 15 residues. The CDR3 is CASSSYQGRRTEAFF. The CDR3 DNA reads as TGTGCCAGCAGTTCCTATCAAGGGAGGAGAACTGAAGCTTTCTTT.

The chain uses TRBV11-1 and TRBJ2-5, with D maybe TRBD1 (5 bases). Looked up from germline, CDR1 is SGHAT and CDR2 is FQDESV (reference sequence). V lost 5 bases and J 5 bases, leaving 12 bases between the germline ends. The CDR3 length is 13 residues. The CDR3: CASSPEPGETQYF. The CDR3 DNA is TGTGCCAGCAGCCCAGAACCAGGGGAGACCCAGTACTTC.

The V call is TRBV6-5, the J call TRBJ2-1; 9 bases map to TRBD1. After removal of 4 bases from V and 5 bases from J, the junction contained 3 bases not matched to a gene. Germline V gives CDR1 MNHEY, CDR2 SVGAGI. The CDR3 totals 14 residues. This CDR3 is CASSWGTGNNEQFF. The CDR3, as DNA: TGTGCCAGCAGTTGGGGGACAGGGAACAATGAGCAGTTCTTC.

The V and J genes are TRBV18 and TRBJ2-7; D might be TRBD1 (5 bases). This CDR3 region has 15 residues. Germline V gene lookup returns CDR1 KGHSH and CDR2 LQKENI. Trimming left V 1 base short and J 0 bases short, with 10 bases between. The CDR3 region has the DNA TGTGCCAGCTCACCACGACAGCAGAGCTCCTACGAGCAGTACTTC. Encoded protein: CASSPRQQSSYEQYF.

A single count supports this clone. CDR3 DNA sequence: TGCGCCAGCAGCACTCAAAGCGGGAGGGTCCCCTACGAGCAGTACTTC. Encoded protein: CASSTQSGRVPYEQYF. The chain recombines TRBV5-1 with TRBJ2-7; TRBD2 aligns across 10 bases. Germline CDR1 is SGHRS and CDR2 is YFSETQ. The CDR3 is made up of 16 amino acids. V trimming: 4 bases; J trimming: 2 bases; junction bases outside the gene matches: 9.

The chain couples TRBV30 to TRBJ2-7; TRBD1 matches 9 bases. Per the germline V gene, CDR1 is GTSNPN and CDR2 is SVGIG (reference sequence). V dropped 2 bases and J dropped 5; count of bases not matched to a gene: 10. This CDR3 contains 15 residues. The CDR3 reads CAWSKGGQGGHEQYF. The CDR3 bases are TGTGCCTGGAGTAAGGGGGGACAGGGTGGCCACGAGCAGTACTTC.

The genes are TRBV28 and TRBJ1-1; 8 nucleotides line up with TRBD1. With 3 bases clipped from V and 0 bases from J, the junction kept 6 bases outside the gene matches. This CDR3 is built from 16 residues. CDR1 is MDHEN and CDR2 is SYDVKM in the germline V gene. The CDR3 DNA reads as TGTGCCAGCAGTTTTACACAGGGGGACATGAACACTGAAGCTTTCTTT. Residues: CASSFTQGDMNTEAFF.

This clone showed up just once. The J gene is TRBJ1-2, the V gene TRBV6-5; 10 bases line up with TRBD1. After removal of 6 bases from V and 7 bases from J, the junction contained 11 bases not matched to a gene. There are 15 residues in the CDR3. The germline V gene has CDR1 MNHEY and CDR2 SVGAGI. The chain's CDR3 is CASRPTGGQGSGYTF. Here the CDR3 DNA reads TGTGCCAGCAGACCGACAGGGGGCCAAGGATCTGGCTACACCTTC.

The chain links TRBV6-5 to TRBJ1-6; 10 nucleotides line up with TRBD1. Germline V CDR1 and CDR2: MNHEY, SVGAGI. This CDR3 is built from 15 residues. V lost 3 bases to trimming and J lost 14 bases; unmatched junction nucleotides: 10. CDR3 in DNA: TGTGCCAGCAGTTATGGACAGGGGGGTAGGTGGGCCCTCCACTTT. It yields the protein CASSYGQGGRWALHF.